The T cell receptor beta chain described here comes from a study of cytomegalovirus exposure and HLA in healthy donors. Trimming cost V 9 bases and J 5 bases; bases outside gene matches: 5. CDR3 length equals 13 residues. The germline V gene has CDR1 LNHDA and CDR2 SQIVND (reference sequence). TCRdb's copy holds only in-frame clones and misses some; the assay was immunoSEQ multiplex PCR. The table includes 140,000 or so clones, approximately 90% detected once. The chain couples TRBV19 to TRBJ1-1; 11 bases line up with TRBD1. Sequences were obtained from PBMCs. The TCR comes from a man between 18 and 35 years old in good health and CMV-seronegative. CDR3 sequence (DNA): TGTGCCAGCGGACAGGGGGCAAGGACTGAAGCTTTCTTT. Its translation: CASGQGARTEAFF. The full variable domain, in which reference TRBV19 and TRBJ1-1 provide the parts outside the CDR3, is DGGITQSPKYLFRKEGQNVTLSCEQNLNHDAMYWYRQDPGQGLRLIYYSQIVNDFQKGDIAEGYSVSREKKESFPLTVTSAQKNPTAFYLCASGQGARTEAFFGQGTRLTVV.